Sequencing of this T cell receptor (beta chain) was carried out in a study of T cell clonality in common variable immunodeficiency. Sequenced by immunoSEQ multiplex PCR; TCRdb stores in-frame clones only, minus some. The specimen has approximately 52,000 clones, none found just once. V was clipped by 0 bases and J by 0 bases; unmatched bases: 5. This CDR3 is built from 17 residues. Looked up from germline, CDR1 is KGHSH and CDR2 is LQKENI. Study results and limitations: Compared with controls, CVID subjects had fewer shared TCRbeta clones.

This clone was seen many times. The antigen is unknown. The read terminates 3 residues before the CDR3 end, so the remaining end is supplied by the germline J gene. The V call is TRBV18, the J call TRBJ2-1; 7 bases line up with TRBD1. The source material was peripheral blood mononuclear cells. This clonotype was sampled from a person between 18 and 75 years old in good health. The sequenced CDR3 bases are TGTGCCAGCTCACCACCGCTGGGACAGATCTCCTACAATGAG. Translated: CASSPPLGQISYNE. The CDR3, in full, reads CASSPPLGQISYNEQFF.